This T cell receptor (beta chain) stems from a study of cytomegalovirus exposure and HLA in healthy donors. Study results and caveats: Exclusion as indistinguishable affected some V segments, including TRBV6-2 and TRBV6-3.

Per germline, CDR1 SGHRS and CDR2 YFSETQ. The CDR3 runs 15 residues. J lost 6 bases, V lost 2 bases, and 10 bases had no gene match. On this clone itself: The antigen is not known.

In the PCR, 60 Vbeta and 13 Jbeta primers were used. The protocol was immunoSEQ multiplex PCR, while the TCRdb copy is restricted to in-frame clones and leaves out a portion. The sample lists over 100,000 clones, over 65% seen once, with approximately 2% in the top ten. The source material was PBMCs. The clonotype was recovered from a woman aged 40-49 years in good health and CMV-seronegative. The rearrangement links TRBV5-1 to TRBJ2-7; TRBD1 matches at 8 bases. The CDR3 loop is CASSFGQGPIREQYF. CDR3 coding DNA: TGCGCCAGCAGCTTCGGACAGGGACCCATACGCGAGCAGTACTTC.